A single sample gave rise to the 30 T cell receptor beta chains below, sequenced in a study of T cell responses to AZD1222 COVID-19 vaccine. Measured with immunoSEQ multiplex PCR; TCRdb has only the in-frame clones, and not every one. The table has about 73,000 clones, 85% to 90% seen once. Sequenced material: peripheral blood, taken 28 days after the second AZD1222 dose. The receptors stem from an adult who received the AZD1222 COVID-19 vaccine.

The V call is TRBV30, the J call TRBJ2-2, with D tentatively TRBD1 (5 bases). Per the germline V gene, CDR1 is GTSNPN and CDR2 is SVGIG (reference sequence). The CDR3 covers 12 residues. The V end lost 7 bases, the J end lost 1 base, and 7 bases lay between the germline ends. CDR3 coding DNA: TGTGCCTCCGGACAGAACACCGGGGAGCTGTTTTTT. It specifies CASGQNTGELFF. Full variable domain (missing parts from reference TRBV30 and TRBJ2-2): SQTIHQWPATLVQPVGSPLSLECTVEGTSNPNLYWYRQAAGRGLQLLFYSVGIGQISSEVPQNLSASRPQDRQFILSSKKLLLSDSGFYLCASGQNTGELFFGEGSRLTVL.

V usage is TRBV10-3 and J usage is TRBJ2-6; D gene unclear. Per the germline V gene, CDR1 is ENHRY and CDR2 is SYGVKD. The CDR3 covers 15 residues. Trimming stripped 6 bases from V and 0 bases from J, with 9 bases between. CDR3 sequence reads: CAIRVDNSGANVLTF. DNA for the CDR3: TGTGCCATCAGGGTAGACAACTCTGGGGCCAACGTCCTGACTTTC.

The genes are TRBV28 and TRBJ2-6, with D perhaps matching TRBD2 (5 bases). The CDR3 is 18 residues long. Between the trimmed V and J ends, which lost 6 bases and 0 bases, there was a span of 18 bases. Germline CDR1 MDHEN, CDR2 SYDVKM. CDR3 protein: CASRPARESLSGANVLTF. CDR3 DNA: TGTGCCAGCAGACCAGCGAGGGAGTCTCTCTCTGGGGCCAACGTCCTGACTTTC.

The rearrangement joins TRBV2 to TRBJ2-2; 10 nucleotides align to TRBD2. The CDR3 has 15 residues. The V gene's germline CDR1 is SNHLY and CDR2 FYNNEI. Trimming at V came to 6 bases and at J to 9 bases, leaving 10 bases not matched to a gene. For the CDR3, the DNA is TGTGCCAGCAGGCAAGCGGGGGGGACGTACCGGGAGCTGTTTTTT. Its protein product is CASRQAGGTYRELFF.

The chain carries TRBV21-1 and TRBJ2-7. TRBV21-1 counts as a pseudogene. This CDR3 is 12 amino acids long. Here the CDR3 reads CASRAGGYEQYV. The DNA of the CDR3 is TGTGCCAGCAGGGCTGGGGGCTACGAGCAGTACGTC.

This rearrangement joins TRBV29-1 to TRBJ1-3; the D gene is possibly TRBD1 (6 bases). V lost 4 bases and J 0 bases, leaving 10 bases between the germline ends. The germline V gene has CDR1 SQVTM and CDR2 ANQGSEA. The CDR3 is 14 amino acids. The CDR3 coding sequence is TGCAGCGTTGTACAGGGCAACTCTGGAAACACCATATATTTT. Its protein is CSVVQGNSGNTIYF. The full variable domain, its missing parts supplied by reference TRBV29-1 and TRBJ1-3, is SAVISQKPSRDICQRGTSLTIQCQVDSQVTMMFWYRQQPGQSLTLIATANQGSEATYESGFVIDKFPISRPNLTFSTLTVSNMSPEDSSIYLCSVVQGNSGNTIYFGEGSWLTVV.

The CDR3 is CASSLRGNNSPLHF. CDR3 in DNA: TGTGCCAGCAGCTTAAGGGGGAATAATTCACCCCTCCACTTT. The rearrangement uses TRBV7-8 and TRBJ1-6; perhaps TRBD1 as D (6 bases). The CDR3 length is 14 residues. Germline CDR1 and CDR2: SGHVS and FQNEAQ. Trimming shortened V by 2 bases and J by 5 bases, and 7 bases separated the two germline ends.

This rearrangement joins TRBV27 to TRBJ2-7; D not certain. Trimming took off 5 bases at V and 2 bases at J, with 4 bases between the two ends. Germline CDR1 reads MNHEY; CDR2 reads SMNVEV (reference sequence). This CDR3 contains 11 residues. This chain's CDR3 is CASSPPYEQYV. The CDR3 bases are TGTGCCAGCAGTCCTCCCTACGAGCAGTACGTC.

This clone was detected only a few times. The gene calls are TRBV3-1 (or the pseudogene TRBV3-2) and TRBJ2-2; D remains ambiguous. Germline CDR1 is LGHDT and CDR2 is YNNKEL (reference sequence). The CDR3 is made up of 18 amino acids. V lost 4 bases to trimming and J lost 5 bases, with 23 bases between them. As DNA, the CDR3 is TGTGCCAGCAGCCTCACAACCCCATCCGGACCAACTACCGGGGAGCTGTTTTTT. It encodes CASSLTTPSGPTTGELFF.

The chain is built from TRBV10-3 and TRBJ1-2, with D perhaps TRBD1 (6 bases). Per germline, CDR1 ENHRY and CDR2 SYGVKD. The germline V and J ends were trimmed by 0 bases and 7 bases, with 12 bases remaining between them. This CDR3 is built from 14 residues. In DNA, the CDR3 is TGTGCCATCAGTGAGTCAGGAGGAGGGGGTGGCTACACCTTC. The encoded protein is CAISESGGGGGYTF.

This clone was detected only a few times. This chain links TRBV28 with TRBJ2-2, with D possibly TRBD2 on 5 matching bases. The CDR3 totals 15 residues. The ends were cut back, 5 bases at V and 2 bases at J, with 12 bases in the middle. Germline V gene data show CDR1 as MDHEN and CDR2 as SYDVKM. CDR3 sequence reads: CASSPPTRNTGELFF. In DNA, the CDR3 is TGTGCCAGCAGTCCTCCAACTAGAAACACCGGGGAGCTGTTTTTT. The full variable domain, in which reference TRBV28 and TRBJ2-2 provide the parts outside the CDR3, is DVKVTQSSRYLVKRTGEKVFLECVQDMDHENMFWYRQDPGLGLRLIYFSYDVKMKEKGDIPEGYSVSREKKERFSLILESASTNQTSMYLCASSPPTRNTGELFFGEGSRLTVL.

The rearrangement links TRBV5-1 to TRBJ2-3; D is perhaps TRBD2 (6 bases). V was cut by 3 bases and J by 1 base, with 12 bases left in between. The CDR3 runs to 15 residues. Per the germline V gene, CDR1 is SGHRS and CDR2 is YFSETQ. Written as DNA, the CDR3 is TGCGCCAGCAGCTCGGGGACTCCCCGCACAGATACGCAGTATTTT. Translated, it gives CASSSGTPRTDTQYF.

The chain joins TRBV5-4 to TRBJ1-1, with TRBD1 as a possible D gene (5 bases). Per germline, CDR1 SGHNT and CDR2 YYREEE (reference sequence). This CDR3 has 15 amino acids. Trimming cost V 4 bases and J 7 bases, with 20 bases left between them. The CDR3 reads CASSRGGDSRGEAFF. CDR3 nucleotides: TGTGCCAGCAGCCGAGGAGGGGATTCGCGGGGTGAAGCTTTCTTT.

There are a few counts of this clone. This chain's CDR3 is CASSPPRLGVPTDTQYF. The CDR3 DNA reads as TGTGCCAGCAGCCCCCCCCGGCTGGGGGTCCCCACAGATACGCAGTATTTT. The rearrangement uses TRBV25-1 and TRBJ2-3, with D possibly called TRBD1 or TRBD2 (5 bases each). The germline V gene has CDR1 MGHDK and CDR2 SYGVNS. The CDR3 runs 17 residues. V was clipped by 6 bases and J by 2 bases, with 21 bases between them.

The V and J genes are TRBV2 and TRBJ2-5, with unresolved D. Germline CDR1 is SNHLY and CDR2 is FYNNEI. The CDR3 covers 12 residues. V gave up 0 bases and J gave up 7 bases, with 6 bases separating them. CDR3 residues: CASSEAFGTQYF. The CDR3 DNA is TGTGCCAGCAGTGAAGCGTTCGGGACCCAGTACTTC.

This clone has more than one count but fewer than ten. This rearrangement joins TRBV5-1 to TRBJ2-7; TRBD1 is a possible D gene (5 bases). CDR3 size: 15 residues. Germline V gene lookup returns CDR1 SGHRS and CDR2 YFSETQ. V lost 8 bases and J lost 6, with 24 bases in between. For the CDR3, the DNA is TGCGCCAGTACCCCAGTGGCAGGGCAGACCTCCGAGCAGTACTTC. Residues: CASTPVAGQTSEQYF.

The CDR3 DNA reads TGTGCCAGCAGCTCGATAGGACAGGGTTGGGAGACCCAGTACTTC. It yields the protein CASSSIGQGWETQYF. The chain uses TRBV5-6 and TRBJ2-5; 8 bases agree with TRBD1. Germline CDR1 SGHDT, CDR2 YYEEEE. V was clipped by 3 bases and J by 5 bases; unmatched bases: 9. CDR3 size: 15 residues.

The chain joins TRBV5-1 to TRBJ2-1; D remains unclear. The V gene lost 1 base and the J gene lost 0 bases, with 17 bases spanning the gap. Germline V gene lookup returns CDR1 SGHRS and CDR2 YFSETQ. This CDR3 region has 18 residues. The chain's CDR3 is CASSLSRRLTYSYNEQFF. CDR3 nucleotide sequence: TGCGCCAGCAGCTTGTCGCGGCGCTTAACCTACTCCTACAATGAGCAGTTCTTC.

V is TRBV30 and J is TRBJ2-7; D may be TRBD2 (6 bases). Germline loops: CDR1 GTSNPN, CDR2 SVGIG (reference sequence). This CDR3 contains 14 residues. The V end lost 1 base, the J end lost 3 bases, and 13 bases lay between the germline ends. CDR3 loop: CAWSGWGLGYEQYF. The CDR3 DNA follows: TGTGCCTGGAGTGGGTGGGGACTTGGCTACGAGCAGTACTTC.

The CDR3 reads CATSVTQGRTSEQYF. Written as DNA, the CDR3 is TGTGCCACCAGTGTAACCCAGGGGAGGACGAGTGAGCAGTACTTC. The chain uses TRBV24-1 and TRBJ2-7; D could derive from TRBD1 or TRBD2 (6 bases each). This CDR3 is 15 amino acids long. Deletions cut 5 bases from V and 7 bases from J, with 20 bases between. Germline V gene data show CDR1 as KGHDR and CDR2 as SFDVKD.

This clone was detected once. This chain links TRBV3-1 (or the pseudogene TRBV3-2) with TRBJ1-2, with unresolved D. Germline V lookup: CDR1 LGHDT, CDR2 YNNKEL (reference sequence). The CDR3 consists of 14 residues. V was cut by 0 bases and J by 7 bases, with 12 bases left in between. The CDR3 coding sequence is TGTGCCAGCAGCCAAGATTTATGGCCGACTGGCTACACCTTC. Residues: CASSQDLWPTGYTF.

The chain carries TRBV19 and TRBJ1-2; no definite D call. This CDR3 comprises 12 residues. V lost 6 bases and J 8 bases, leaving 13 bases between the germline ends. Germline V CDR1 and CDR2: LNHDA, SQIVND (reference sequence). In DNA, the CDR3 is TGTGCCAGTAGCAATCGGCCGGGGGGCTACACCTTC. It is translated as CASSNRPGGYTF.

The chain recombines TRBV5-6 with TRBJ1-2, with unresolved D. Germline CDR1 SGHDT, CDR2 YYEEEE. The V gene lost 0 bases and the J gene lost 0 bases, with 12 bases spanning the gap. CDR3 size: 16 residues. CDR3 region: CASSLAGSGTNYGYTF. The CDR3 region has the DNA TGTGCCAGCAGCTTGGCTGGCTCCGGGACTAACTATGGCTACACCTTC.

This clone showed up just once. CDR3 DNA sequence: TGTGCCAGCAGCTTAACCCCCAGGTCTGAAGCTTTCTTT. Protein: CASSLTPRSEAFF. The rearrangement joins TRBV7-3 to TRBJ1-1; no firm D call. Per the germline V gene, CDR1 is SGHTA and CDR2 is FQGTGA. The CDR3 is 13 residues long. With 0 bases removed from V and 6 bases from J, the gap between germline ends came to 8 bases.

This clone was seen only a few times. The chain is built from TRBV2 and TRBJ2-7; no firm D call. The CDR3 runs to 10 residues. Germline CDR1 reads SNHLY; CDR2 reads FYNNEI. Trimming shortened V by 5 bases and J by 2 bases, and 1 base separated the two germline ends. The CDR3 loop is CASSTYEQYF. The CDR3 DNA sequence: TGTGCCAGCAGTACCTACGAGCAGTACTTC.

This chain joins TRBV7-9 and TRBJ2-7; tentatively, D is TRBD1 (5 bases). The CDR3 length is 14 residues. The V end was cut by 4 bases, the J end by 4 bases, with 14 bases between. The germline CDR1 and CDR2 sequences are SEHNR and FQNEAQ (reference sequence). The chain's CDR3 is CASSSQGDSYEQYV. In DNA, the CDR3 is TGTGCCAGCAGCTCCCAGGGCGATAGTTACGAGCAGTACGTC.

DNA for the CDR3: TGCAGCGTTGATCCTATCCCTAGCACAGATACGCAGTATTTT. Translated, it gives CSVDPIPSTDTQYF. The chain couples TRBV29-1 to TRBJ2-3; D not certain. Trimming took 3 bases from V and 0 from J, leaving 10 bases between them. CDR1 is SQVTM and CDR2 is ANQGSEA in the germline V gene. The CDR3 is 14 residues long.

The chain couples TRBV15 to TRBJ2-7, with 11 nucleotides matching TRBD1. V was pared by 1 base and J by 6 bases, with 2 bases of the junction left unmatched. The CDR3 runs to 14 residues. CDR1 is LNHNV and CDR2 is YYDKDF in the germline V gene (reference sequence). CDR3 nucleotides: TGTGCCACCAGCAGAGGGGGACAGGGGGGCGAGCAGTACTTC. The encoded protein is CATSRGGQGGEQYF.

This clone appeared a single time. The chain carries TRBV5-1 and TRBJ2-7; D is possibly TRBD1 (5 bases). Germline V gene lookup returns CDR1 SGHRS and CDR2 YFSETQ. V shed 0 bases and J shed 1 base, with 8 bases lying between them. The CDR3 has 14 residues. The CDR3 here is CASSLDRISYEQYF. CDR3 in DNA: TGCGCCAGCAGCTTGGACAGGATATCCTACGAGCAGTACTTC.

The chain employs TRBV5-1 and TRBJ2-3; 9 bases fit TRBD2. Germline V gene data show CDR1 as SGHRS and CDR2 as YFSETQ. With V trimmed by 0 bases and J by 5 bases, 7 bases remained unmatched. This CDR3 is built from 16 residues. The CDR3 sequence is CASSLGASGEQDTQYF. CDR3 nucleotide sequence: TGCGCCAGCAGCTTGGGGGCTAGCGGGGAGCAAGATACGCAGTATTTT.